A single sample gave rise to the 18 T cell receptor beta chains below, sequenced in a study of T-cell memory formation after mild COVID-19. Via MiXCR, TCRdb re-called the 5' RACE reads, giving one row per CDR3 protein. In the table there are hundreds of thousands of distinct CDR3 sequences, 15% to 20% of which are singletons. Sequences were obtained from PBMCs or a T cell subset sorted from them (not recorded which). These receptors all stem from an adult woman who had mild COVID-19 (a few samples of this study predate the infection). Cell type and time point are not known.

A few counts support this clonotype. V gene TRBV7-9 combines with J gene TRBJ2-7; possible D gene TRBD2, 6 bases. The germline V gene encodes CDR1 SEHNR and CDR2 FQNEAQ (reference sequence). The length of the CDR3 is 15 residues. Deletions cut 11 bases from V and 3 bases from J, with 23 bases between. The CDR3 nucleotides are TGTGCCGGTTCTGGGACGGACGGGGGACGCTACGAGCAGTACTTC. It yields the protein CAGSGTDGGRYEQYF.

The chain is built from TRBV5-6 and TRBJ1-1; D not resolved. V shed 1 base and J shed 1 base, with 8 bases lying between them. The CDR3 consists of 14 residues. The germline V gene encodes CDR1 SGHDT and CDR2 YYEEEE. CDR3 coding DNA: TGTGCCAGCAGCTTGTCCCAGACGAACACTGAAGCTTTCTTT. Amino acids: CASSLSQTNTEAFF.

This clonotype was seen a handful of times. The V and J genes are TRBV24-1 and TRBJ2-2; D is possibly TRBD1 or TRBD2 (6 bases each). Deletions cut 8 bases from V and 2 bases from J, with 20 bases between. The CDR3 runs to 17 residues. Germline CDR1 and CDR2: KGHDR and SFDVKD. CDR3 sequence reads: CATTGGRTAENTGELFF. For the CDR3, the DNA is TGTGCCACCACCGGGGGAAGGACAGCTGAAAACACCGGGGAGCTGTTTTTT.

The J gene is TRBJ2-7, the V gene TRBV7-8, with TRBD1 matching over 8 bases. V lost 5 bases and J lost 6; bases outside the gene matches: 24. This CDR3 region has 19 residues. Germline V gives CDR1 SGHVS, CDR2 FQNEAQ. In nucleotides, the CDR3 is TGTGCCAGCAGCCCGCTCACCCAGGGGGACAGGCCCCCTTATAGCGAGCAGTACTTC. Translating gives CASSPLTQGDRPPYSEQYF.

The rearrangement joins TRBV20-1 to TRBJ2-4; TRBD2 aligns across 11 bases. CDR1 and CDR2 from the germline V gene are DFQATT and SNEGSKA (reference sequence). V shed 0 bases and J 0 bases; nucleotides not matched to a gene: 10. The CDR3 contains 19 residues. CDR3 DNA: TGCAGTGCTAGAGATTTCCCGGGACTAGCGGACATAGCCAAAAACATTCAGTACTTC. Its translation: CSARDFPGLADIAKNIQYF.

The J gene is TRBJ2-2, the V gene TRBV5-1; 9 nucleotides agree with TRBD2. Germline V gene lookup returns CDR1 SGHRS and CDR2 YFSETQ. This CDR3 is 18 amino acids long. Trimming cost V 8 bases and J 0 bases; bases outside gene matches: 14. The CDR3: CASQTGTSPYANTGELFF. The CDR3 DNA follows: TGCGCCAGTCAAACCGGGACTAGCCCTTACGCGAACACCGGGGAGCTGTTTTTT.

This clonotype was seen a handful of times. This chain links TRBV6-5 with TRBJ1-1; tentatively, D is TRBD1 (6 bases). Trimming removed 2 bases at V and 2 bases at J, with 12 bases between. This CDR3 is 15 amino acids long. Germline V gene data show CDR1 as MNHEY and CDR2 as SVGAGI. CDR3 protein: CASSYVPGANTEAFF. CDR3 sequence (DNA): TGTGCCAGCAGTTACGTTCCGGGGGCAAACACTGAAGCTTTCTTT.

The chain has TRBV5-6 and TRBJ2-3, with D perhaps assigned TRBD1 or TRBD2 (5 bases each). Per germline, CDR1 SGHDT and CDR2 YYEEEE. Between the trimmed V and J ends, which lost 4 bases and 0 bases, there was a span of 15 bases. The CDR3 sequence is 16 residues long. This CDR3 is CASSPGWGSSTDTQYF. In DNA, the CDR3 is TGTGCCAGCAGCCCCGGGTGGGGGAGCAGCACAGATACGCAGTATTTT.

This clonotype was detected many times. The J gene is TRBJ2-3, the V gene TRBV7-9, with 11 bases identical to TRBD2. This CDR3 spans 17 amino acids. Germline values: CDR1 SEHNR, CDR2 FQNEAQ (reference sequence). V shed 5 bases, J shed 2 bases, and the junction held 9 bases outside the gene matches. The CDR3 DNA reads TGTGCCAGCAGCCCTTCTGTAGCGGGAGGGATCACAGATACGCAGTATTTT. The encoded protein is CASSPSVAGGITDTQYF. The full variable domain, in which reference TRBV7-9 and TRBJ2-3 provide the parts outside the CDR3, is DTGVSQNPRHKITKRGQNVTFRCDPISEHNRLYWYRQTLGQGPEFLTYFQNEAQLEKSRLLSDRFSAERPKGSFSTLEIQRTEQGDSAMYLCASSPSVAGGITDTQYFGPGTRLTVL.

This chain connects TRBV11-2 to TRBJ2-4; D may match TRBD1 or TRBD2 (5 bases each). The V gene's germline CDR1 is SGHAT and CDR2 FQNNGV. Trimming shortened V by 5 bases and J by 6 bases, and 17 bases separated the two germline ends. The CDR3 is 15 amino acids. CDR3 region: CASSPTYGGGNIQYF. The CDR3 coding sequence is TGTGCCAGCAGCCCAACCTATGGTGGGGGAAACATTCAGTACTTC.

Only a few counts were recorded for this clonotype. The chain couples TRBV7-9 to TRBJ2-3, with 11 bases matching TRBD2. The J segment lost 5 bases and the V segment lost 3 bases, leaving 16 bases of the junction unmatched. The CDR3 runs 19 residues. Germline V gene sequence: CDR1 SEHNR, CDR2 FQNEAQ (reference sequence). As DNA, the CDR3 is TGTGCCAGCAGCTTCGTGGGTACTCAACTAGCGGGAGTAAGAGATACGCAGTATTTT. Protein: CASSFVGTQLAGVRDTQYF.

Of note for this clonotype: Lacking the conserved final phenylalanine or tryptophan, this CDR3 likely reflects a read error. CDR3 protein: CASSVLRDNEQFS. In DNA, the CDR3 is TGTGCCAGCAGTGTTCTCCGGGACAATGAGCAGTTCTCC. The chain carries TRBV6-4 and TRBJ2-1; no definite D call. V lost 4 bases and J 5 bases, leaving 9 bases between the germline ends. The CDR3 contains 13 residues. The germline V gene encodes CDR1 MRHNA and CDR2 SNTAGT.

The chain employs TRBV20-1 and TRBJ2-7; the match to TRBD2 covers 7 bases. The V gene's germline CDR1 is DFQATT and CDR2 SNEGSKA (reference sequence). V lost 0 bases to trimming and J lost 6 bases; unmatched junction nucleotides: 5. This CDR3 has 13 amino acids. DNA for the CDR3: TGCAGTGCTAGAGATCTCAGGGAGGGCGAGCAGTACTTC. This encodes CSARDLREGEQYF.

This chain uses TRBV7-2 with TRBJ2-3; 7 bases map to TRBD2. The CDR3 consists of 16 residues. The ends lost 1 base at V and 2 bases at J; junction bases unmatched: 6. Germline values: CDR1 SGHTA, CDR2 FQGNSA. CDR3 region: CASSLGVAGATDTQYF. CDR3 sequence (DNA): TGTGCCAGCAGCTTAGGGGTGGCGGGAGCCACAGATACGCAGTATTTT. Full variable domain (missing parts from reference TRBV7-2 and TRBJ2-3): GAGVSQSPSNKVTEKGKDVELRCDPISGHTALYWYRQSLGQGLEFLIYFQGNSAPDKSGLPSDRFSAERTGGSVSTLTIQRTQQEDSAVYLCASSLGVAGATDTQYFGPGTRLTVL.

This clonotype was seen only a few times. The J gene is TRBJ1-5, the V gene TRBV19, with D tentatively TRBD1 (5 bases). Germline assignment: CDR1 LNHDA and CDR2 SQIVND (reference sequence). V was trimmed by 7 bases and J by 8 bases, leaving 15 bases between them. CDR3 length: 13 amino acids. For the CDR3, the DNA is TGTGCCAGTACCTTCCAGGGTATTGAGCCCCAGCATTTT. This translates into CASTFQGIEPQHF.

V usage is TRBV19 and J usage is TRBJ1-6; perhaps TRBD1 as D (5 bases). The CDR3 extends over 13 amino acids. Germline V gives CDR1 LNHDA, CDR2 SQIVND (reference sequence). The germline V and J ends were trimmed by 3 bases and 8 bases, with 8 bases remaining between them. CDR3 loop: CASSIQGDSPLHF. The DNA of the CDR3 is TGTGCCAGTAGTATTCAGGGAGATTCACCCCTCCACTTT.

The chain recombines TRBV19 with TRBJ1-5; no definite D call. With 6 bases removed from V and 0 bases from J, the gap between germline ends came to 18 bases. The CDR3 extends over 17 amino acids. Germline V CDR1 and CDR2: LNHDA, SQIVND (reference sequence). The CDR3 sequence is CASRTTPGTYSNQPQHF. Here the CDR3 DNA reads TGTGCCAGTAGGACAACGCCAGGAACCTATAGCAATCAGCCCCAGCATTTT.

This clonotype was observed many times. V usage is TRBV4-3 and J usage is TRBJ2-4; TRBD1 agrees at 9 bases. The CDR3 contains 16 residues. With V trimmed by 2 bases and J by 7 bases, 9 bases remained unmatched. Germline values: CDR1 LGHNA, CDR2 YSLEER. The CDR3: CASSQTGQGRRNIQYF. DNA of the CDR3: TGCGCCAGCAGCCAAACCGGACAGGGGCGAAGGAACATTCAGTACTTC.